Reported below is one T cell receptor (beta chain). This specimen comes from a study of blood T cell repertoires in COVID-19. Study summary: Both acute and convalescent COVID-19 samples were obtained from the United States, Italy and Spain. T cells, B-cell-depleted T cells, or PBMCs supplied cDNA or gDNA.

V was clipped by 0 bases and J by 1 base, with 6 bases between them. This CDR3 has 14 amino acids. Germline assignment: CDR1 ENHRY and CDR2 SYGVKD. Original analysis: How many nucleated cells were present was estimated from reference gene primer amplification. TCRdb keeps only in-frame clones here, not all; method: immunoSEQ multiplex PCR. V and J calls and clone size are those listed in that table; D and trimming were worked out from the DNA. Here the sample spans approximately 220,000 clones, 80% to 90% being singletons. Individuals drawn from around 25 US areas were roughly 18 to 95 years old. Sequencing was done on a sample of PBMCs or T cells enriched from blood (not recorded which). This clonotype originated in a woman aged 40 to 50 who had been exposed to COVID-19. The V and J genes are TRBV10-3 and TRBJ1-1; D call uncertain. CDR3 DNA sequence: TGTGCCATCAGTGAGTCGGAGAAGAACACTGAAGCTTTCTTT. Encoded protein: CAISESEKNTEAFF.